The 8 T cell receptor beta chains below were found in one sample sequenced in a study of regulatory T cells in long-lasting Graves disease. Noted time point: newly diagnosed GD, antithyroid drugs for less than 3 months. Extracted RNA from PBMCs served as the source of the TCR library. HTBI primers from iRepertoire and Arm-PCR of CDR3 regions yielded the TCR beta libraries. TCRdb used MiXCR to reprocess the multiplex PCR reads, holding one entry per CDR3 protein. The table records some 370,000 distinct CDR3 sequences, around 11% of them present only once. Separately, the same data were catalogued under a study of T cells in Graves' hyperthyroidism and ophthalmopathy.

The sample consisted of peripheral blood mononuclear cells (PBMCs), taken at new diagnosis, from a patient treated with antithyroid drugs. These receptors were obtained from a woman younger than 30 with Graves disease.

This clonotype was detected ten times or more. The chain links TRBV30 to TRBJ2-2; 8 nucleotides align to TRBD1. Trimming took 3 bases from V and 4 from J; bases not matched to a gene: 7. The CDR3 length is 15 residues. The germline CDR1 and CDR2 sequences are GTSNPN and SVGIG (reference sequence). CDR3 loop: CAWRIGQGVTGELFF. The CDR3 bases are TGTGCCTGGAGGATCGGACAGGGAGTCACCGGGGAGCTGTTTTTT.

There are a few counts of this clonotype. This sequence joins TRBV10-3 and TRBJ2-2; 11 nucleotides line up with TRBD2. The CDR3 extends over 19 amino acids. J gave up 0 bases and V 5 bases, and 11 bases lay outside the gene matches. Looked up from germline, CDR1 is ENHRY and CDR2 is SYGVKD. CDR3 sequence reads: CAISLLASGGLTNTGELFF. As DNA, the CDR3 is TGTGCCATCAGTTTATTGGCTAGCGGGGGGTTGACGAACACCGGGGAGCTGTTTTTT.

This clonotype was seen ten or more times. The CDR3 here is CASSPRAGPGVGSPLHF. CDR3 sequence (DNA): TGTGCCAGCAGTCCTAGGGCGGGACCGGGGGTCGGTTCACCCCTCCACTTT. The chain employs TRBV12-3 or TRBV12-4 and TRBJ1-6, with D possibly TRBD1 on 5 matching bases. This CDR3 has 17 amino acids. Trimming shortened V by 5 bases and J by 9 bases, and 23 bases separated the two germline ends.

At least ten counts were recorded for this clonotype. The chain joins TRBV5-1 to TRBJ2-4; D is uncertain. This CDR3 is 14 amino acids long. In germline, CDR1 is SGHRS, CDR2 YFSETQ. Trimming stripped 2 bases from V and 6 bases from J, with 12 bases between. DNA of the CDR3: TGCGCCAGCAGCTTAGGTGGGCCCCGAAACATTCAGTACTTC. Encoded protein: CASSLGGPRNIQYF.

This clonotype was counted at least ten times. This sequence joins TRBV30 and TRBJ1-4, with TRBD1 matching over 8 bases. V was clipped by 5 bases and J by 7 bases; unmatched bases: 6. The CDR3 loop spans 13 amino acids. Germline V CDR1 and CDR2: GTSNPN, SVGIG (reference sequence). This chain's CDR3 is CAWLTGASEKLFF. The DNA of the CDR3 is TGTGCCTGGCTGACAGGGGCGAGTGAAAAACTGTTTTTT.

The J gene is TRBJ2-3, the V gene TRBV18, with D hard to call. Germline V CDR1 and CDR2: KGHSH, LQKENI. The V gene lost 3 bases and the J gene lost 6 bases, with 28 bases spanning the gap. The CDR3 length is 19 residues. Here the CDR3 reads CASSPRSSDLVTRVDTQYF. The CDR3 nucleotides read TGTGCCAGCTCACCTAGGTCCAGTGATTTGGTCACTCGGGTGGATACGCAGTATTTT.

As concerns this clonotype: One base away lies a much larger clone, so this may be a sequencing read error. The rearrangement joins TRBV12-3 or TRBV12-4 to TRBJ2-5, with 13 bases identical to TRBD2. This CDR3 spans 20 amino acids. The V and J ends lost 5 bases and 11 bases, in that order; junction bases with no gene match: 26. CDR3 sequence: CASSPERLAGGQSTYNEQYF. DNA of the CDR3: TGTGCCAGCAGTCCGGAACGACTAGCGGGAGGCCAAAGTACCTACAATGAGCAGTACTTC.

This clonotype has ten or more counts. The chain joins TRBV7-9 to TRBJ2-1, with D possibly TRBD2 on 6 matching bases. The CDR3 runs to 18 residues. Trimming took off 8 bases at V and 8 bases at J, with 31 bases between the two ends. Looked up from germline, CDR1 is SEHNR and CDR2 is FQNEAQ (reference sequence). The CDR3 sequence is CASSSGVSGDYPWDEQFF. The CDR3 coding sequence is TGTGCCAGCTCCTCTGGGGTTAGCGGTGACTATCCCTGGGATGAGCAGTTCTTC. The full variable domain, its missing parts supplied by reference TRBV7-9 and TRBJ2-1, is DTGVSQNPRHKITKRGQNVTFRCDPISEHNRLYWYRQTLGQGPEFLTYFQNEAQLEKSRLLSDRFSAERPKGSFSTLEIQRTEQGDSAMYLCASSSGVSGDYPWDEQFFGPGTRLTVL.